This entry is about one T cell receptor beta chain. Original analysis: Reference gene primer amplification in the assay estimated nucleated cell counts. Here immunoSEQ multiplex PCR was the method, and the copy in TCRdb shows in-frame clones only, minus some. V and J calls plus clone size are reproduced from that table; the DNA served to infer D and trimming. The sample yields 250,000 to 300,000 clones, 80% to 90% seen once. The source of the sample is a study of blood T cell repertoires in COVID-19. Study overall: PBMCs, B-cell-depleted T cells, or T cells were the source of the cDNA or gDNA that made up the material.

Sequenced: peripheral blood. This sequence was found in a man in his forties with acute or convalescent COVID-19.

CDR3 in amino acids: CAWSRRMNTEAFF. In nucleotides, the CDR3 is TGTGCCTGGAGTAGGCGGATGAACACTGAAGCTTTCTTT. The chain carries TRBV30 and TRBJ1-1; D remains unclear. V dropped 2 bases and J dropped 0 bases, with 7 bases sitting between them. Germline CDR1 is GTSNPN and CDR2 is SVGIG (reference sequence). This CDR3 is 13 amino acids long.